This TCR beta chain is from a study of blood T cell repertoires in COVID-19. Study as a whole: The origin of the acute and convalescent COVID-19 samples was the United States, Italy and Spain. In each case, the material was cDNA or gDNA derived from T cells, B-cell-depleted T cells, or PBMCs.

As processed by the authors: How many nucleated cells were present was estimated from reference gene primer amplification. Libraries were prepared by immunoSEQ multiplex PCR; TCRdb keeps only in-frame clonotypes and omits some of them. The V and J calls and clone size were taken over from that table, and D and trimming were inferred from the DNA. The sample includes about 300,000 clones, approximately 90% seen only once; the top ten take 5.5% to 7%. The material sequenced was peripheral blood. This clonotype was obtained from a woman aged 25 to 39 who had recovered from COVID-19.

The CDR3 protein is CASSLRAGGSYEQYF. For the CDR3, the DNA is TGTGCCAGCAGCCTCCGGGCAGGGGGCTCCTACGAGCAGTACTTC. This chain joins TRBV28 and TRBJ2-7, with 7 positions matching TRBD1. This CDR3 region has 15 residues. Germline CDR1 reads MDHEN; CDR2 reads SYDVKM. The ends lost 6 bases at V and 0 bases at J; junction bases unmatched: 8. The full variable domain, with the rest looked up from reference TRBV28 and TRBJ2-7, is DVKVTQSSRYLVKRTGEKVFLECVQDMDHENMFWYRQDPGLGLRLIYFSYDVKMKEKGDIPEGYSVSREKKERFSLILESASTNQTSMYLCASSLRAGGSYEQYFGPGTRLTVT.